The 15 T cell receptor beta chains presented below share a single source sample, sequenced in a study of blood T cell repertoires in COVID-19. Some clones are missing from TCRdb's copy, which holds only in-frame ones; the method was immunoSEQ multiplex PCR. The sample carries roughly 100,000 clones, nearly 85% recorded once. The specimen was peripheral blood. The source is a human donor in a cohort sampled during active or convalescent COVID-19.

The chain is built from TRBV11-3 and TRBJ1-6, with D perhaps TRBD1 (5 bases). This CDR3 has 15 amino acids. Germline assignment: CDR1 SGHNT and CDR2 YENEEA. The V end was cut by 5 bases, the J end by 7 bases, with 15 bases between. The CDR3 spells CASSAMTGGNSPLHF. The CDR3 DNA follows: TGTGCCAGCAGCGCCATGACGGGGGGGAATTCACCCCTCCACTTT.

The chain carries TRBV2 and TRBJ1-6; D is uncertain. The CDR3 covers 13 residues. The V end lost 6 bases, the J end lost 10 bases, and 13 bases lay between the germline ends. In germline, CDR1 is SNHLY, CDR2 FYNNEI. CDR3 nucleotides: TGTGCCAGCAGCGGTCGACTTGAATCACCCCTCCACTTT. It specifies CASSGRLESPLHF.

The V and J genes are TRBV6-5 and TRBJ1-5, with D unclear. The CDR3 covers 10 residues. Germline CDR1 MNHEY, CDR2 SVGAGI. V lost 6 bases, J lost 11 bases, and 8 bases lay in between. CDR3: CASSSRSQHF. CDR3 nucleotide sequence: TGTGCCAGCAGCTCCCGGTCCCAGCATTTT.

V is TRBV28 and J is TRBJ1-2; 10 nucleotides align to TRBD1. J gave up 7 bases and V 6 bases, and 11 bases lay outside the gene matches. The CDR3 runs to 15 residues. CDR1 and CDR2 (germline): MDHEN, SYDVKM. DNA for the CDR3: TGTGCCAGCAGCAGTAGGGGGACAGGGGTATCTGGCTACACCTTC. Translating it yields CASSSRGTGVSGYTF.

V and J are TRBV11-2 and TRBJ2-5; no reliable D call. The ends were cut back, 3 bases at V and 2 bases at J, with 7 bases in the middle. The V gene's germline CDR1 is SGHAT and CDR2 FQNNGV. The CDR3 runs to 13 residues. CDR3 in amino acids: CASSFSQQETQYF. CDR3 sequence (DNA): TGTGCCAGCAGCTTTTCACAGCAAGAGACCCAGTACTTC.

V usage is TRBV4-3 and J usage is TRBJ1-2; TRBD1 agrees at 7 bases. The V segment lost 1 base and the J segment 8 bases; nucleotides outside the gene matches: 10. The germline V gene encodes CDR1 LGHNA and CDR2 YSLEER. This CDR3 comprises 15 residues. CDR3 coding DNA: TGCGCCAGCAGCCAAGCAGAGGTACAGGGGACGGGCTACACCTTC. Its protein product is CASSQAEVQGTGYTF.

The rearrangement links TRBV7-9 to TRBJ2-1, with TRBD2 identical over 13 bases. The CDR3 loop spans 16 amino acids. The junction had 9 bases not matched to a gene; V was cut back by 5 bases and J by 8 bases. CDR1 SEHNR and CDR2 FQNEAQ come from the germline V gene (reference sequence). The DNA for the CDR3 is TGTGCCAGCAGCCAACCTACTAGCGGGGGGGCCGATGAGCAGTTCTTC. It yields the protein CASSQPTSGGADEQFF.

The sample holds a few counts of this clone. The J gene is TRBJ2-7, the V gene TRBV5-5; 7 nucleotides line up with TRBD2. In germline, CDR1 is SGHKS, CDR2 YYEKEE (reference sequence). The CDR3 is made up of 17 amino acids. V shed 0 bases and J 3 bases; nucleotides not matched to a gene: 12. This CDR3 reads CASSLAWRGGGYYEQYF. The CDR3 coding sequence is TGTGCCAGCAGCTTGGCTTGGAGGGGCGGGGGTTACTACGAGCAGTACTTC.

The CDR3, as DNA: TGTGCCAGCAGCTTAAGGGGGGGCGGTGGCACTGAAGCTTTCTTT. Translating it yields CASSLRGGGGTEAFF. This chain joins TRBV7-2 and TRBJ1-1; D is perhaps TRBD1 (6 bases). V was trimmed by 2 bases and J by 4 bases, leaving 14 bases between them. The CDR3 contains 15 residues. Germline V gene lookup returns CDR1 SGHTA and CDR2 FQGNSA.

The chain joins TRBV27 to TRBJ1-5, with 9 bases aligning to TRBD1. Germline V CDR1 and CDR2: MNHEY, SMNVEV (reference sequence). The CDR3 totals 13 residues. Germline trimming cut 5 bases from V and 6 bases from J; bases unmatched to any gene: 2. This chain's CDR3 is CASSGQGFQPQHF. The CDR3 DNA reads TGTGCCAGCAGTGGACAGGGGTTTCAGCCCCAGCATTTT.

The chain links TRBV5-1 to TRBJ2-1; D perhaps matches TRBD2 (5 bases). V was shortened by 4 bases and J by 0 bases, with 14 bases between the two germline ends. The CDR3 consists of 16 residues. Germline loops: CDR1 SGHRS, CDR2 YFSETQ. Written as DNA, the CDR3 is TGCGCCAGCAGCGGGAGTCGCGGAAGCTCCTACAATGAGCAGTTCTTC. Residues: CASSGSRGSSYNEQFF.

The chain is built from TRBV25-1 and TRBJ1-2, with TRBD1 as a possible D gene (5 bases). This CDR3 is built from 11 residues. Germline V gives CDR1 MGHDK, CDR2 SYGVNS. Between the trimmed V and J ends, which lost 3 bases and 7 bases, there was a span of 6 bases. The CDR3 here is CASSEQGGYTF. CDR3 bases: TGTGCCAGCAGTGAGCAGGGTGGCTACACCTTC.

The genes are TRBV5-1 and TRBJ1-1; 7 bases match TRBD1. Germline CDR1 is SGHRS and CDR2 is YFSETQ. This CDR3 comprises 14 residues. The V segment lost 2 bases and the J segment 5 bases; nucleotides outside the gene matches: 6. CDR3 nucleotides: TGCGCCAGCAGCTTTTCAGGGGGGCGGACTGAAGCTTTCTTT. Protein: CASSFSGGRTEAFF.

This chain uses TRBV19 with TRBJ2-7; the match to TRBD1 covers 11 bases. The germline V gene has CDR1 LNHDA and CDR2 SQIVND (reference sequence). CDR3 length equals 15 residues. J gave up 3 bases and V 5 bases, and 6 bases lay outside the gene matches. CDR3 coding DNA: TGTGCCAGTAGTTGGGGACAGGGGGTTTACTACGAGCAGTACTTC. It codes for CASSWGQGVYYEQYF.

This sequence joins TRBV19 and TRBJ1-5; 10 bases agree with TRBD1. V dropped 7 bases and J dropped 4; count of bases not matched to a gene: 7. The CDR3 covers 15 residues. Germline CDR1 reads LNHDA; CDR2 reads SQIVND (reference sequence). Here the CDR3 DNA reads TGTGCCAGTATGCGACAGGGGGCGGCTAATCAGCCCCAGCATTTT. Protein: CASMRQGAANQPQHF.